These 9 T cell receptor beta chains came from one sample sequenced in a study of shared T cell receptors in the human thymus. The method was immunoSEQ multiplex PCR; TCRdb's version includes in-frame clones alone and lacks a portion of them. The sample shows 700,000 or so clones, 70% to 90% of them seen only once. The sample was also linked to a second study, of human thymus T cells.

The source material was thymocytes. Every receptor here comes from a girl under two years old with a congenital heart defect.

The chain recombines TRBV5-1 with TRBJ2-2; tentative D call: TRBD1 (6 bases). The CDR3 length is 21 residues. Germline lookup yields CDR1 SGHRS and CDR2 YFSETQ. Deletions cut 1 base from V and 0 bases from J, with 25 bases between. In DNA form, the CDR3 reads TGCGCCAGCAGCTTGACCGCGACAGGCCCGGACCTAATTCCGAACACCGGGGAGCTGTTTTTT. This sequence encodes CASSLTATGPDLIPNTGELFF. Looking up the rest from reference TRBV5-1 and TRBJ2-2 gives the full variable domain: KAGVTQTPRYLIKTRGQQVTLSCSPISGHRSVSWYQQTPGQGLQFLFEYFSETQRNKGNFPGRFSGRQFSNSRSEMNVSTLELGDSALYLCASSLTATGPDLIPNTGELFFGEGSRLTVL.

The chain couples TRBV6-6 to TRBJ2-1; 14 bases agree with TRBD2. Per the germline V gene, CDR1 is MNHNY and CDR2 is SVGAGI (reference sequence). The CDR3 length is 16 residues. Trimming took 10 bases from V and 4 from J; bases not matched to a gene: 9. CDR3 DNA: TGTGCCACCGCCGGGACTAGCGGGGGCTATTACAATGAGCAGTTCTTC. This translates into CATAGTSGGYYNEQFF.

The chain links TRBV5-8 to TRBJ2-1, with TRBD1 matching 11 bases. The V segment lost 2 bases and the J segment 8 bases; nucleotides outside the gene matches: 18. Per the germline V gene, CDR1 is SGHTS and CDR2 is YDEGEE. CDR3 length equals 19 residues. The CDR3 loop is CASSFLGTGGREVRYEQFF. CDR3 sequence (DNA): TGTGCCAGCAGCTTTTTGGGGACAGGGGGACGTGAGGTGAGGTATGAGCAGTTCTTC.

CDR3 region: CASGTPGQGFYEQYF. The CDR3 nucleotides read TGTGCCAGCGGAACCCCCGGACAGGGTTTCTACGAGCAGTACTTC. The chain recombines TRBV5-5 with TRBJ2-7, with 8 positions matching TRBD1. The germline V gene encodes CDR1 SGHKS and CDR2 YYEKEE (reference sequence). V lost 7 bases and J lost 3; bases outside the gene matches: 12. The CDR3 extends over 15 amino acids.

This chain links TRBV6-5 with TRBJ1-4; 8 bases map to TRBD1. Trimming removed 4 bases from V and 5 bases from J; junction bases left unmatched: 6. The germline gives CDR1 MNHEY, CDR2 SVGAGI. The length of the CDR3 is 15 residues. The CDR3 DNA follows: TGTGCCAGCAGTTGCCGACAGGGGTACAATGAAAAACTGTTTTTT. Translation: CASSCRQGYNEKLFF.

The chain carries TRBV28 and TRBJ1-2; no clear D gene. V was clipped by 5 bases and J by 14 bases, with 18 bases between them. The CDR3 length is 12 residues. CDR1 is MDHEN, CDR2 SYDVKM, per germline. CDR3 amino acids: CASSTYIDTATF. The CDR3 DNA reads as TGTGCCAGCAGTACCTATATCGACACTGCTACCTTC.

This clone occurred once. This chain links TRBV29-1 with TRBJ1-1; 8 bases match TRBD1. The CDR3 length is 18 residues. After removal of 1 base from V and 2 bases from J, the junction contained 15 bases not matched to a gene. The germline CDR1 and CDR2 sequences are SQVTM and ANQGSEA. The DNA of the CDR3 is TGCAGCGTTGAAGCCTCGGGTTCAGGGGGCAAGTCCAACACTGAAGCTTTCTTT. Protein product: CSVEASGSGGKSNTEAFF.

The rearrangement uses TRBV9 and TRBJ1-2; 11 positions match TRBD1. The length of the CDR3 is 17 residues. V lost 0 bases, J lost 2 bases, and 6 bases stayed unmatched. The germline CDR1 and CDR2 sequences are SGDLS and YYNGEE. The CDR3 nucleotides are TGTGCCAGCAGCGTAGGGACAGGGGGCCTCACCAACTATGGCTACACCTTC. Translation gives CASSVGTGGLTNYGYTF.

The chain employs TRBV14 and TRBJ1-1; D is uncertain. V lost 1 base to trimming and J lost 11 bases, with 14 bases between them. CDR1 is SGHDN and CDR2 is FVKESK in the germline V gene. The CDR3 extends over 13 amino acids. CDR3: CASSQGAVRLAFF. The CDR3 DNA follows: TGTGCCAGCAGCCAAGGGGCAGTTAGGTTGGCTTTCTTT.